This note documents a single TCR beta chain sequence. How the authors handled the data: The assay estimated nucleated cells by amplifying reference gene primers. The repertoire was sequenced with immunoSEQ multiplex PCR; TCRdb's copy has only in-frame clones and lacks some. V, J and clone size reflect that table, while D and trimming were determined from the DNA. This table has tens of thousands of clones, 90% to 95% appearing once. The sample is drawn from a study of blood T cell repertoires in COVID-19. Study-level information: Donors in the United States, Italy and Spain gave samples during acute or convalescent COVID-19. T cells, B-cell-depleted T cells, or PBMCs provided the cDNA or gDNA that served as material.

The CDR3 is 15 amino acids. CDR1 and CDR2 from the germline V gene are MNHEY and SMNVEV (reference sequence). Trimming cost V 6 bases and J 6 bases; bases outside gene matches: 12. This sequence joins TRBV27 and TRBJ2-7, with 9 bases identical to TRBD1. This receptor was identified in a human donor in a cohort sampled during active COVID-19. Input material: peripheral blood. CDR3 sequence reads: CASRRGQGFSGEQYF. DNA of the CDR3: TGTGCCAGCAGGCGCGGACAGGGGTTTTCTGGCGAGCAGTACTTC.